These 31 T cell receptor beta chains originate from one sample sequenced in a study of OX40 agonist ivuxolimab in advanced cancers. Measured with immunoSEQ multiplex PCR; TCRdb has only the in-frame clones, and not every one. Among about 93,000 clones listed, roughly 94% were seen once. Material: CD4+ or CD8+ T cells sorted from blood, obtained in a trial of the OX40 agonist ivuxolimab. The receptors were gathered from an adult with an advanced solid tumor such as melanoma, head and neck, liver or kidney cancer.

The chain is built from TRBV6-5 and TRBJ1-2; TRBD1 aligns across 7 bases. This CDR3 has 13 amino acids. The germline gives CDR1 MNHEY, CDR2 SVGAGI. After removal of 4 bases from V and 10 bases from J, the junction contained 9 bases not matched to a gene. CDR3 bases: TGTGCCAGCAGTTCCGGGACAGATTTTGTCTACACCTTC. Its translation is CASSSGTDFVYTF.

The gene calls are TRBV7-7 and TRBJ2-7, with D perhaps being TRBD1 or TRBD2 (5 bases each). The CDR3 contains 15 residues. Germline loops: CDR1 SSHAT, CDR2 FNYEAQ (reference sequence). V gave up 5 bases and J gave up 7 bases, with 21 bases separating them. CDR3: CASSPGTDAEGEQYF. CDR3 DNA: TGTGCCAGCAGCCCCGGGACGGATGCCGAGGGAGAGCAGTACTTC.

The CDR3 region has the DNA TGTGCCAGCAGCTCCACGCATTTCAATGGCTACACCTTC. Its translation: CASSSTHFNGYTF. The J gene is TRBJ1-2, the V gene TRBV7-6; D uncertain. The germline V gene has CDR1 SGHVS and CDR2 FNYEAQ. V gave up 4 bases and J gave up 6 bases, with 12 bases separating them. The CDR3 extends over 13 amino acids.

This clone was observed once. The chain uses TRBV5-4 and TRBJ1-1; a weak D match, TRBD1 (5 bases). The CDR3 is 13 residues long. The germline V gene has CDR1 SGHNT and CDR2 YYREEE (reference sequence). Trimming stripped 3 bases from V and 8 bases from J, with 14 bases between. CDR3 bases: TGTGCCAGCAGCTCCGTGGGGGGGAGAGAAGCTTTCTTT. Amino acids: CASSSVGGREAFF.

This chain uses TRBV6-6 with TRBJ2-5; the match to TRBD1 covers 9 bases. Germline V gives CDR1 MNHNY, CDR2 SVGAGI (reference sequence). V lost 6 bases to trimming and J lost 7 bases; unmatched junction nucleotides: 15. CDR3 length: 16 residues. The CDR3 reads CASSQQQGANVGTQYF. The CDR3 DNA reads TGTGCCAGCAGCCAACAACAGGGGGCTAACGTTGGGACCCAGTACTTC.

This chain links TRBV27 with TRBJ2-3; 9 nucleotides agree with TRBD2. V lost 10 bases, J lost 2 bases, and 19 bases stayed unmatched. CDR1 and CDR2 (germline): MNHEY, SMNVEV (reference sequence). This CDR3 spans 18 amino acids. In DNA, the CDR3 is TGTGCCACCGCCCCGCTAGCGGGGCGTCGAACCTACACAGATACGCAGTATTTT. This encodes CATAPLAGRRTYTDTQYF.

The chain employs TRBV7-6 and TRBJ1-1; 10 bases align to TRBD1. Germline V gene sequence: CDR1 SGHVS, CDR2 FNYEAQ. The CDR3 sequence is 16 residues long. J was trimmed by 1 base and V by 2 bases; bases with no gene match: 4. The CDR3 DNA follows: TGTGCCAGCAGCTTACTCGGACAGGGGGGGAACACTGAAGCTTTCTTT. Translated: CASSLLGQGGNTEAFF.

The J gene is TRBJ1-5, the V gene TRBV10-2; tentatively, D is TRBD1 (6 bases). Germline assignment: CDR1 WSHSY and CDR2 SAAADI. Trimming shortened V by 4 bases and J by 3 bases, and 10 bases separated the two germline ends. The CDR3 has 14 amino acids. CDR3 protein: CASSVEGDNQPQHF. The CDR3 DNA sequence: TGCGCCAGCAGTGTAGAGGGGGACAATCAGCCCCAGCATTTT.

The V gene is TRBV6-6, the J gene TRBJ2-5; D is possibly TRBD1 (5 bases). The germline V gene encodes CDR1 MNHNY and CDR2 SVGAGI (reference sequence). The CDR3 covers 14 residues. Trimming pared 5 bases from V and 1 base from J, leaving 11 bases between. The CDR3 DNA sequence: TGTGCCAGCAGTCTCCAAACAGGCCAAGAGACCCAGTACTTC. This sequence encodes CASSLQTGQETQYF.

The rearrangement uses TRBV14 and TRBJ2-2; D remains ambiguous. V was shortened by 4 bases and J by 5 bases, with 8 bases between the two germline ends. The CDR3 consists of 13 residues. Per germline, CDR1 SGHDN and CDR2 FVKESK. CDR3 region: CASSPVETGELFF. The CDR3 bases are TGTGCCAGCAGCCCCGTCGAGACCGGGGAGCTGTTTTTT. Complete variable domain (other parts from reference TRBV14 and TRBJ2-2): EAGVTQFPSHSVIEKGQTVTLRCDPISGHDNLYWYRRVMGKEIKFLLHFVKESKQDESGMPNNRFLAERTGGTYSTLKVQPAELEDSGVYFCASSPVETGELFFGEGSRLTVL.

The V and J genes are TRBV21-1 and TRBJ2-7; the DNA was not used to check the table's D call, TRBD2. TRBV21-1 is assigned pseudogene status. The CDR3 length is 17 residues. The CDR3 spells CASSKGSTSRSSYEQYF. The CDR3 DNA sequence: TGTGCCAGCAGCAAAGGTTCGACTAGCCGAAGCTCCTACGAGCAGTACTTC.

This chain connects TRBV27 to TRBJ2-5, with TRBD2 matching over 7 bases. Looked up from germline, CDR1 is MNHEY and CDR2 is SMNVEV (reference sequence). This CDR3 has 14 amino acids. Germline trimming cut 6 bases from V and 5 bases from J; bases unmatched to any gene: 9. The CDR3 region is CASRIGGRYETQYF. CDR3 DNA: TGTGCCAGCAGGATTGGCGGGAGATATGAGACCCAGTACTTC.

On this clone: The same CDR3 can be traced to other DNA sequences in this sample. This sequence joins TRBV27 and TRBJ2-7; no clear D. The CDR3 sequence is 13 residues long. V was pared by 6 bases and J by 0 bases, with 9 bases between. Germline V gene data show CDR1 as MNHEY and CDR2 as SMNVEV (reference sequence). The CDR3 DNA follows: TGTGCCAGCAGCCTGACCAGCTCCTACGAGCAGTACTTC. It codes for CASSLTSSYEQYF.

The CDR3 region is CASSLGAPKFEETQYF. Here the CDR3 DNA reads TGTGCCAGCAGCTTAGGAGCCCCAAAGTTCGAGGAGACCCAGTACTTC. The rearrangement links TRBV11-2 to TRBJ2-5; D not certain. The germline V gene encodes CDR1 SGHAT and CDR2 FQNNGV. The CDR3 runs to 16 residues. The ends were cut back, 1 base at V and 5 bases at J, with 17 bases in the middle.

The chain is built from TRBV9 and TRBJ1-2; 7 bases align to TRBD1. CDR1 is SGDLS, CDR2 YYNGEE, per germline. This CDR3 has 16 amino acids. The V segment lost 0 bases and the J segment 2 bases; nucleotides outside the gene matches: 7. The CDR3 DNA sequence: TGTGCCAGCAGCGTAGGGACAGGAATGATGAACTATGGCTACACCTTC. It specifies CASSVGTGMMNYGYTF.

The rearrangement uses TRBV28 and TRBJ2-7; D gene ambiguous. Per germline, CDR1 MDHEN and CDR2 SYDVKM. V lost 2 bases, J lost 10 bases, and 12 bases lay in between. This CDR3 spans 12 amino acids. CDR3 residues: CASSLPEPYQYF. CDR3 DNA: TGTGCCAGCAGTTTACCCGAGCCGTACCAGTACTTC.

The chain links TRBV27 to TRBJ2-7, with D hard to call. The germline CDR1 and CDR2 sequences are MNHEY and SMNVEV (reference sequence). Trimming left V 2 bases short and J 2 bases short, with 13 bases between. There are 15 residues in the CDR3. CDR3 sequence reads: CASSLRVVVPYEQYF. The CDR3 bases are TGTGCCAGCAGTTTAAGGGTAGTTGTCCCCTACGAGCAGTACTTC.

This chain uses TRBV7-2 with TRBJ2-5; maybe TRBD2 (6 bases). In germline, CDR1 is SGHTA, CDR2 FQGNSA. V lost 1 base, J lost 1 base, and 10 bases lay in between. The CDR3 is 15 amino acids. CDR3: CASSLEVAVQETQYF. Here the CDR3 DNA reads TGTGCCAGCAGCTTAGAAGTAGCGGTCCAAGAGACCCAGTACTTC.

The gene calls are TRBV9 and TRBJ1-2; 8 nucleotides line up with TRBD1. The CDR3 contains 15 residues. Looked up from germline, CDR1 is SGDLS and CDR2 is YYNGEE. Losses at the gene ends were 4 bases for V and 2 bases for J; bases not matched to a gene: 7. Written as DNA, the CDR3 is TGTGCCAGCAGCCCACAGACAGGGGCAAACTATGGCTACACCTTC. Translated: CASSPQTGANYGYTF.

V gene TRBV29-1 combines with J gene TRBJ1-6; D remains unclear. The CDR3 sequence is 14 residues long. Germline V gene sequence: CDR1 SQVTM, CDR2 ANQGSEA. Trimming removed 6 bases from V and 9 bases from J, with 18 bases in between. The CDR3 here is CSVREGGSGSPLHF. In DNA form, the CDR3 reads TGCAGCGTCCGAGAGGGAGGGAGCGGTTCACCCCTCCACTTT.

The chain has TRBV5-5 and TRBJ1-2; 7 bases map to TRBD1. The CDR3 runs to 15 residues. Germline CDR1 reads SGHKS; CDR2 reads YYEKEE (reference sequence). The V gene end was trimmed by 0 bases and the J gene end by 3 bases; junction bases not matched to a gene: 5. The CDR3 is CASSLDGTAYYGYTF. The CDR3 coding sequence is TGTGCCAGCAGCTTGGACGGGACAGCTTACTATGGCTACACCTTC. The variable domain in full, with the rest retrieved from reference TRBV5-5 and TRBJ1-2, is DAGVTQSPTHLIKTRGQQVTLRCSPISGHKSVSWYQQVLGQGPQFIFQYYEKEERGRGNFPDRFSARQFPNYSSELNVNALLLGDSALYLCASSLDGTAYYGYTFGSGTRLTVV.

The V call is TRBV11-2, the J call TRBJ2-7; D is unresolved. The V and J ends lost 6 bases and 4 bases respectively, with 10 bases between them. CDR3 length: 12 residues. Germline V CDR1 and CDR2: SGHAT, FQNNGV. DNA for the CDR3: TGTGCCAGCAGTCCGCCGGGTTACGAGCAGTACTTC. Amino acid sequence: CASSPPGYEQYF.

The V and J genes are TRBV21-1 and TRBJ1-4; the listed D gene, TRBD1, was not tested against the DNA. TRBV21-1 is assigned pseudogene status. The CDR3 totals 16 residues. This CDR3 is CASSVGTGGTNEKLFF. CDR3 coding DNA: TGTGCCAGCAGTGTTGGGACAGGGGGCACTAATGAAAAACTGTTTTTT.

This clone was found once. The CDR3 reads CAPRPGFQYF. CDR3 in DNA: TGTGCCCCCCGCCCCGGTTTCCAGTACTTC. The rearrangement uses TRBV6-5 and TRBJ2-4; D is ambiguous. This CDR3 region has 10 residues. V lost 11 bases to trimming and J lost 13 bases, with 15 bases between them. Germline V gene sequence: CDR1 MNHEY, CDR2 SVGAGI.

V is TRBV6-1 and J is TRBJ2-3; 8 nucleotides align to TRBD2. CDR3 length equals 18 residues. V gave up 1 base and J gave up 0 bases; unmatched junction bases: 9. CDR1 and CDR2 from the germline V gene are MNHNS and SASEGT. For the CDR3, the DNA is TGTGCCAGCAGTGAAGGGGTAGCGGGGCAGCCTAGCACAGATACGCAGTATTTT. It yields the protein CASSEGVAGQPSTDTQYF.

The V gene is TRBV2, the J gene TRBJ2-1, with D maybe TRBD1 (5 bases). CDR1 is SNHLY, CDR2 FYNNEI, per germline. V was pared by 7 bases and J by 0 bases, with 13 bases between. The CDR3 has 15 amino acids. CDR3 nucleotides: TGTGCCAGCATCACAGGTAGGGCCTCCTACAATGAGCAGTTCTTC. It yields the protein CASITGRASYNEQFF. Looking up the rest from reference TRBV2 and TRBJ2-1 gives the full variable domain: EPEVTQTPSHQVTQMGQEVILRCVPISNHLYFYWYRQILGQKVEFLVSFYNNEISEKSEIFDDQFSVERPDGSNFTLKIRSTKLEDSAMYFCASITGRASYNEQFFGPGTRLTVL.

This chain connects TRBV29-1 to TRBJ1-2; the D gene is possibly TRBD1 (6 bases). The CDR3 is made up of 15 amino acids. Trimming removed 6 bases at V and 0 bases at J, with 17 bases between. CDR1 is SQVTM, CDR2 ANQGSEA, per germline. The CDR3 sequence: CSVRPKDSTNYGYTF. In nucleotides, the CDR3 is TGCAGCGTACGTCCAAAGGACAGCACTAACTATGGCTACACCTTC.

The chain couples TRBV29-1 to TRBJ2-3; 13 nucleotides agree with TRBD2. The V gene end was trimmed by 1 base and the J gene end by 7 bases; junction bases not matched to a gene: 8. This CDR3 region has 16 residues. In germline, CDR1 is SQVTM, CDR2 ANQGSEA. The chain's CDR3 is CSVEGGLAGRLYTQYF. DNA for the CDR3: TGCAGCGTTGAAGGGGGACTAGCGGGGCGTCTATATACGCAGTATTTT.

This clone showed up just once. CDR3 residues: CASSLGAQDLFGYTF. CDR3 sequence (DNA): TGTGCCAGCAGCTTAGGGGCACAGGATTTATTCGGCTACACCTTC. The chain joins TRBV13 to TRBJ1-2; weak D call: TRBD1 (5 bases). V was trimmed by 0 bases and J by 8 bases, leaving 16 bases between them. The CDR3 has 15 amino acids. From germline, CDR1 is PRHDT and CDR2 FYEKMQ (reference sequence).

The chain has TRBV15 and TRBJ2-7, with a tentative D call TRBD1 (6 bases). V was clipped by 3 bases and J by 3 bases, with 9 bases between them. Germline CDR1 and CDR2: LNHNV and YYDKDF (reference sequence). This CDR3 region has 13 residues. The CDR3 region is CATSSGQSYEQYF. In nucleotides, the CDR3 is TGTGCCACCAGCAGCGGACAGAGCTACGAGCAGTACTTC.

The chain carries TRBV7-6 and TRBJ2-2; TRBD1 aligns across 11 bases. Germline V gene lookup returns CDR1 SGHVS and CDR2 FNYEAQ. V was pared by 4 bases and J by 3 bases, with 4 bases of the junction left unmatched. The CDR3 extends over 16 amino acids. The CDR3 reads CASSYLGQGDTGELFF. The CDR3 bases are TGTGCCAGCAGCTATTTGGGACAGGGGGACACCGGGGAGCTGTTTTTT.